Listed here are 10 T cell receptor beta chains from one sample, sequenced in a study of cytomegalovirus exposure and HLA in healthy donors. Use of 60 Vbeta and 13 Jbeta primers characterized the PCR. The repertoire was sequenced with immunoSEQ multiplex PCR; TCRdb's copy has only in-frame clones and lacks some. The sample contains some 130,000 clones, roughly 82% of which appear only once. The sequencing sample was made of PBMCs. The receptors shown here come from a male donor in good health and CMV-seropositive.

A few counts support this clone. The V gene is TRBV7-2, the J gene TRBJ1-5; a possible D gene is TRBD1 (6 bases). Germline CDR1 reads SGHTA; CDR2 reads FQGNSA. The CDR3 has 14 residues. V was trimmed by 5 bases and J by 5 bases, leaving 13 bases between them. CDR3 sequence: CASSKQGWDQPQHF. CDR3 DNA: TGTGCCAGCAGCAAACAGGGATGGGATCAGCCCCAGCATTTT.

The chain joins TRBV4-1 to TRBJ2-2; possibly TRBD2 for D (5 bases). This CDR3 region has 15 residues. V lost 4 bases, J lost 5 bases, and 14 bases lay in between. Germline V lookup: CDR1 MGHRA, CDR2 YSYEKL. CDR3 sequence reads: CASSPGVRETGELFF. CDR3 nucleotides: TGCGCCAGCAGCCCCGGAGTGAGGGAGACCGGGGAGCTGTTTTTT.

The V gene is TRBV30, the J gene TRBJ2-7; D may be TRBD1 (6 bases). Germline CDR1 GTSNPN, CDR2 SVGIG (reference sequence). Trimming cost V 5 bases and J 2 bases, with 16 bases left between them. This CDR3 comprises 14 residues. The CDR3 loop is CAWATGQLAYEQYF. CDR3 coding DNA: TGTGCCTGGGCCACAGGGCAGCTCGCCTACGAGCAGTACTTC.

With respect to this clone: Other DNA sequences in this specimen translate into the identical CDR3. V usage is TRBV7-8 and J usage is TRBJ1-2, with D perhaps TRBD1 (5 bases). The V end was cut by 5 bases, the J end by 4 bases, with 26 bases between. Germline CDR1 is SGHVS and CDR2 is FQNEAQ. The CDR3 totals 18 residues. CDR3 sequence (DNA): TGTGCCAGCAGCCCTAGAGGGGCTCTTAGCGGGCCCGCCTATGGCTACACCTTC. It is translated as CASSPRGALSGPAYGYTF.

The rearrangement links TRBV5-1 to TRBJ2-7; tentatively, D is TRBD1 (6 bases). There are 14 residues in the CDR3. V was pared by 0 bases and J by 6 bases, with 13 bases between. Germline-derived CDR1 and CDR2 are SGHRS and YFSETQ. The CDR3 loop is CASSLGSTGGEQYF. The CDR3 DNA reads TGCGCCAGCAGCTTGGGGTCGACAGGTGGCGAGCAGTACTTC.

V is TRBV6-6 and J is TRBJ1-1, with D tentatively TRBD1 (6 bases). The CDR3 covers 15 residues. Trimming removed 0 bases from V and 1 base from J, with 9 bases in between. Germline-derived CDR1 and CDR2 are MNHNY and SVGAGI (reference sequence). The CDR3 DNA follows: TGTGCCAGCAGTTACTCAGGACAGACGAACACTGAAGCTTTCTTT. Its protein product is CASSYSGQTNTEAFF.

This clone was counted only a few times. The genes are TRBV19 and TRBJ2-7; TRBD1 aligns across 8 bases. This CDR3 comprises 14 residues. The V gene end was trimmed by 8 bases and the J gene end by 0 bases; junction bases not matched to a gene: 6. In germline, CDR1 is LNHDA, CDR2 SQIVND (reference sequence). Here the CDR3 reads CASASGQVSYEQYF. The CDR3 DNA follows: TGTGCCAGTGCTTCGGGACAGGTCTCCTACGAGCAGTACTTC. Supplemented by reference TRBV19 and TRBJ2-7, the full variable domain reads DGGITQSPKYLFRKEGQNVTLSCEQNLNHDAMYWYRQDPGQGLRLIYYSQIVNDFQKGDIAEGYSVSREKKESFPLTVTSAQKNPTAFYLCASASGQVSYEQYFGPGTRLTVT.

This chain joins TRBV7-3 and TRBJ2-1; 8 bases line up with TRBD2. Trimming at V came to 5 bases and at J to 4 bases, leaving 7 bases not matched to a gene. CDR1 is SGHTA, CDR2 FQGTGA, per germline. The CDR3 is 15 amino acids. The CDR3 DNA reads TGTGCCAGCAGCCGAACTAGCGGACCTTACAATGAGCAGTTCTTC. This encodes CASSRTSGPYNEQFF.

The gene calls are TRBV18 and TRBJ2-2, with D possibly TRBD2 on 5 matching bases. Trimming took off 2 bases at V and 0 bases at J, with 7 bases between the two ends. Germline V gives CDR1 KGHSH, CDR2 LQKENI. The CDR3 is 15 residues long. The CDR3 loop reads CASSPYGTNTGELFF. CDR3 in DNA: TGTGCCAGCTCACCATACGGGACGAACACCGGGGAGCTGTTTTTT.

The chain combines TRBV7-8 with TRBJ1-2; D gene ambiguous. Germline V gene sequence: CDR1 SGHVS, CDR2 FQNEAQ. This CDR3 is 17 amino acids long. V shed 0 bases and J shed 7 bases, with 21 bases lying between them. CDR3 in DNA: TGTGCCAGCAGCTTAGCAGGGCTAGCCCTATTAACGGGTGGCTACACCTTC. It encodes CASSLAGLALLTGGYTF.